This T cell receptor beta chain was found in a study of CXCR3-negative and CXCR3-positive naive CD8 T cells. Study-wide results and limits: Similarly elevated diversity marked both naive subsets, with memory CD8+ cells showing far lower diversity.

As regards this clonotype: No antigen is known for it.

5' RACE that incorporated UMI labels was used to prepare the TRB cDNA libraries. TCRdb derives one entry per CDR3 protein from the 5' RACE reads, leaving out DNA. The repertoire table contains approximately 40,000 distinct CDR3 sequences. This TCR was recovered from a human donor in good health. Some clones in this sample may be carry-over from other donors' samples. Input material: memory CD8+ T cells from blood.

This CDR3 reads CASSPWDQPQHF. This chain links TRBV7-9 with TRBJ1-5; TCRdb designates TRBD1, a call that cannot be tested without DNA. Germline V gives CDR1 SEHNR, CDR2 FQNEAQ (reference sequence). This CDR3 region has 12 residues.